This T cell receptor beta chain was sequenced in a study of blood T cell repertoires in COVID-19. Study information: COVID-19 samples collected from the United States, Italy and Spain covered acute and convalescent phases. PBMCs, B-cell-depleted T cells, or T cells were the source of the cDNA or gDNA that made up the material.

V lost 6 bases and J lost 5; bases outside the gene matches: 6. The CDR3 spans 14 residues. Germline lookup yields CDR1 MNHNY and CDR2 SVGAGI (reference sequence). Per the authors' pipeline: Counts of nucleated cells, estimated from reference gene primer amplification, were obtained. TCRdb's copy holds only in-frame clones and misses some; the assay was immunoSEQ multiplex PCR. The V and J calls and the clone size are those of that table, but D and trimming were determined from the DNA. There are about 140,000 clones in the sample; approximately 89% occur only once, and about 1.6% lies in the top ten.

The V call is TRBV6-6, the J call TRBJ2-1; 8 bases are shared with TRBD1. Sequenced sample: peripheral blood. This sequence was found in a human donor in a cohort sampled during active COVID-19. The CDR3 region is CASRPGGSDNEQFF. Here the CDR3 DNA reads TGTGCCAGCAGGCCAGGGGGCTCGGACAATGAGCAGTTCTTC.